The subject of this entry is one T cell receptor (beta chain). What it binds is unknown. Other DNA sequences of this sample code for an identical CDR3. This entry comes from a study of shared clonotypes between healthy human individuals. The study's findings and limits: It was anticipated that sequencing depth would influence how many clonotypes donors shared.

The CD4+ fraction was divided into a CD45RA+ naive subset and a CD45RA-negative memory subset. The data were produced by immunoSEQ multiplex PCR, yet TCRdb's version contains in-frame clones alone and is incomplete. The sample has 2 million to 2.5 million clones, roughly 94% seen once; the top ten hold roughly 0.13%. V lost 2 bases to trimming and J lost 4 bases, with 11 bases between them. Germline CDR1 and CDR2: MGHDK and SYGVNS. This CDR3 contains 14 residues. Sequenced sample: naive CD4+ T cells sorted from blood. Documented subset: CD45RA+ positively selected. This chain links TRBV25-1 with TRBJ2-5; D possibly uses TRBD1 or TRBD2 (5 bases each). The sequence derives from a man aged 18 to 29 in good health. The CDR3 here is CASSELGAGETQYF. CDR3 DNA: TGTGCCAGCAGTGAACTCGGGGCAGGAGAGACCCAGTACTTC. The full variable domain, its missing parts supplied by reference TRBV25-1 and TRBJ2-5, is EADIYQTPRYLVIGTGKKITLECSQTMGHDKMYWYQQDPGMELHLIHYSYGVNSTEKGDLSSESTVSRIRTEHFPLTLESARPSHTSQYLCASSELGAGETQYFGPGTRLLVL.